The TCR beta chain under discussion was sequenced for a study of Ad26.COV2.S vaccination and SARS-CoV-2 variants. About this clone itself: The antigen remains undetermined.

CDR3 length: 18 residues. J was trimmed by 1 base and V by 5 bases; bases with no gene match: 15. Per the germline V gene, CDR1 is LNHNV and CDR2 is YYDKDF (reference sequence). Stated treatment: 15 to 20 received Ad26.COV2.S at low or high dose, single or two shots; about 5 received placebo; per-sample allocation not given. Collection of the samples took place on day 63 after the first injection of vaccine or placebo. Clones were sequenced by immunoSEQ multiplex PCR, and TCRdb holds only the in-frame ones, with some missing. The data hold about 400,000 clones, with 88% observed a single time. General observations from the study: From the TCR breadth and depth analyses, total T cell responses may have been underestimated. CD8+ and CD4+ T cells specific for spike reportedly responded with substantial breadth after vaccination.

The gene calls are TRBV15 and TRBJ2-7; 9 bases map to TRBD2. Sequenced here: peripheral blood, sampled in a trial of Ad26.COV2.S vaccine versus placebo. The receptor comes from a person aged 18-65 years who received the Ad26.COV2.S COVID-19 vaccine or a placebo. In DNA, the CDR3 is TGTGCCACCAGCGCCCCTGGGGCTAGCGGGGCACAATCCTACGAGCAGTACTTC. The encoded protein is CATSAPGASGAQSYEQYF.